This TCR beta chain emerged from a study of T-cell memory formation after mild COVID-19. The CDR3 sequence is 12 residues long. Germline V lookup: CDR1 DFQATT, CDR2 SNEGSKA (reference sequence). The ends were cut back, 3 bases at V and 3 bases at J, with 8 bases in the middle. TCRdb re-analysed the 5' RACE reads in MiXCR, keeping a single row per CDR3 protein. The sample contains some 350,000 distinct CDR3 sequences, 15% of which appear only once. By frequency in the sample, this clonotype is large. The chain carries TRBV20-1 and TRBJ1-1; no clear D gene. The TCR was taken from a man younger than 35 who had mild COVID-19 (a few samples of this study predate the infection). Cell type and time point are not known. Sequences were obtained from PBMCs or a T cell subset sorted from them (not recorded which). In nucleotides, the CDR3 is TGCAGTGCTAGGGTTCGCGACACTGAAGCTTTCTTT. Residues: CSARVRDTEAFF.